The 8 T cell receptor beta chains reported below all come from one sample, sequenced in a study of T cells after yellow fever vaccination (dated by TCRdb to about 2019). The protocol used for the library was 5' RACE. For sequencing, an Illumina HiSeq 2500 was employed. TCRdb took the public reads, trimmed them with fastp at Q25, ran MiXCR for clone calling and kept in-frame beta chains. Every distinct CDR3 protein forms one entry, paired with its most common genes and DNA. Counted in this sample were around 300,000 distinct CDR3 sequences; around 13% of them appeared once. The ten largest clones capture 0.4% to 0.55% of the sample. The intended sense of this specimen's treatment or condition label: live attenuated yellow fever vaccine strain. Source: CD4+ T cells sorted from PBMCs, taken 45 days after the yellow fever booster vaccination. These receptors all stem from a man aged 30 to 39 who received the YFV17D yellow fever vaccine.

This clonotype was seen a few times. V usage is TRBV12-3 or TRBV12-4 and J usage is TRBJ2-2, with a weak D call TRBD2 (6 bases). This CDR3 spans 16 amino acids. V gave up 6 bases and J gave up 2 bases, with 16 bases separating them. CDR3 DNA sequence: TGTGCCAGCAGCTCCGGGAGACCCATTAACACCGGGGAGCTGTTTTTT. Translating gives CASSSGRPINTGELFF.

This clonotype was picked up a small number of times. V is TRBV7-9 and J is TRBJ2-7, with D possibly being TRBD1 or TRBD2 (5 bases each). This CDR3 has 15 residues. CDR1 and CDR2 (germline): SEHNR, FQNEAQ (reference sequence). V lost 3 bases, J lost 2 bases, and 14 bases lay in between. This CDR3 reads CASSFSGTEAYEQYF. DNA of the CDR3: TGTGCCAGCAGCTTTTCAGGGACGGAGGCCTACGAGCAGTACTTC.

The CDR3 bases are TGCAGTGCTAGAGCGGTGGACGGTCAATCGGTCTCAGGCTACACCTTC. Its protein product is CSARAVDGQSVSGYTF. The J gene is TRBJ1-2, the V gene TRBV20-1, with D unclear. Germline CDR1 DFQATT, CDR2 SNEGSKA (reference sequence). CDR3 length equals 16 residues. Trimming left V 1 base short and J 8 bases short, with 23 bases between.

This clonotype was observed a handful of times. The chain is built from TRBV30 and TRBJ2-6; D unclear. CDR1 GTSNPN and CDR2 SVGIG come from the germline V gene (reference sequence). Trimming pared 4 bases from V and 0 bases from J, leaving 7 bases between. CDR3 length equals 14 residues. CDR3 coding DNA: TGTGCCTGGACCTCAGGCTCTGGGGCCAACGTCCTGACTTTC. Protein: CAWTSGSGANVLTF.

This clonotype has more than one count but fewer than ten. V gene TRBV7-9 combines with J gene TRBJ2-2; D is perhaps TRBD1 (6 bases). The CDR3 consists of 16 residues. V was shortened by 5 bases and J by 6 bases, with 19 bases between the two germline ends. Germline V gene sequence: CDR1 SEHNR, CDR2 FQNEAQ (reference sequence). For the CDR3, the DNA is TGTGCCAGCAGCCCCAGGGGTAGCGCTATGGCCGGGGAGCTGTTTTTT. It codes for CASSPRGSAMAGELFF.

This clonotype has more than one count but fewer than ten. The J gene is TRBJ2-1, the V gene TRBV6-2 or TRBV6-3; perhaps TRBD2 as D (5 bases). This CDR3 is 18 amino acids long. Germline values: CDR1 MNHEY, CDR2 SVGEGT. Trimming left V 3 bases short and J 7 bases short, with 25 bases between. The CDR3 nucleotides are TGTGCCAGCAGTTATCAAGGTCTCCGGGGTCCGGGCCATAATGAGCAGTTCTTC. Its translation is CASSYQGLRGPGHNEQFF.

On this clonotype itself: The junction departs from germline at one end; a sequencing error may be responsible. This chain joins TRBV2 and TRBJ2-1; 12 positions agree with TRBD2. The CDR3 loop spans 18 amino acids. Germline V gene lookup returns CDR1 SNHLY and CDR2 FYNNEI. CDR3 sequence (DNA): TGTGCCTGCAGGCCGGGACTAGCGGGCCCGAGCTCCTACAATGAGCAGTTCTTC. Translation gives CACRPGLAGPSSYNEQFF.

The chain has TRBV3-1 and TRBJ2-1, with a tentative D call TRBD2 (6 bases). Germline V gives CDR1 LGHDT, CDR2 YNNKEL (reference sequence). The CDR3 covers 13 residues. V lost 7 bases and J lost 9, with 16 bases in between. The CDR3 here is CASMTSGRSEQFF. The CDR3, as DNA: TGTGCCAGCATGACTAGTGGGAGAAGTGAGCAGTTCTTC.